These 6 T cell receptor beta chains originate from one sample sequenced in a study of glioma-infiltrating T cells after dendritic cell vaccination. The protocol was immunoSEQ multiplex PCR, while the TCRdb copy is restricted to in-frame clones and leaves out a portion. The sample contains about 64,000 clones, 82% of which appear only once. This material consisted of blood, taken before dendritic cell vaccination. These receptors were obtained from a human donor with glioblastoma.

This sequence joins TRBV19 and TRBJ2-7, with D possibly matching TRBD2 (7 bases). CDR1 is LNHDA and CDR2 is SQIVND in the germline V gene (reference sequence). This CDR3 region has 16 residues. V was shortened by 3 bases and J by 4 bases, with 19 bases between the two germline ends. The CDR3 spells CASSMSSRAGAYEQYF. The DNA for the CDR3 is TGTGCCAGTAGTATGTCCAGCCGGGCGGGGGCGTACGAGCAGTACTTC.

The J gene is TRBJ2-3, the V gene TRBV2; weak D call: TRBD1 (5 bases). This CDR3 comprises 14 residues. Germline V gene sequence: CDR1 SNHLY, CDR2 FYNNEI. Trimming left V 7 bases short and J 0 bases short, with 11 bases between. CDR3 sequence: CASMGQPSTDTQYF. CDR3 in DNA: TGTGCCAGCATGGGGCAACCTAGCACAGATACGCAGTATTTT.

The chain employs TRBV4-1 and TRBJ2-6, with 7 bases aligning to TRBD1. Germline CDR1 is MGHRA and CDR2 is YSYEKL. The CDR3 covers 18 residues. Trimming cost V 4 bases and J 0 bases; bases outside gene matches: 9. In DNA form, the CDR3 reads TGCGCCAGCAGCCTCACACAGGGGATAGGCTCTGGGGCCAACGTCCTGACTTTC. Its protein product is CASSLTQGIGSGANVLTF.

V is TRBV28 and J is TRBJ1-1; possibly TRBD1 for D (5 bases). Trimming shortened V by 7 bases and J by 1 base, and 19 bases separated the two germline ends. Germline assignment: CDR1 MDHEN and CDR2 SYDVKM. The CDR3 has 16 residues. The CDR3, as DNA: TGTGCCAGCAACCCCAATAGTGGGCAGGGGAACACTGAAGCTTTCTTT. Encoded protein: CASNPNSGQGNTEAFF.

This chain uses TRBV4-1 with TRBJ1-6; D remains unclear. There are 16 residues in the CDR3. V shed 1 base and J shed 7 bases, with 14 bases lying between them. The V gene's germline CDR1 is MGHRA and CDR2 YSYEKL. As DNA, the CDR3 is TGCGCCAGCAGCCAAGTCGGACGGACTAGGAATTCACCCCTCCACTTT. Translation gives CASSQVGRTRNSPLHF.

The chain carries TRBV18 and TRBJ2-1; 9 bases line up with TRBD1. Germline assignment: CDR1 KGHSH and CDR2 LQKENI. CDR3 length: 14 residues. J lost 4 bases, V lost 6 bases, and 4 bases had no gene match. CDR3 residues: CASSTGTGYNEQFF. The CDR3 coding sequence is TGTGCCAGCTCGACCGGGACAGGGTACAATGAGCAGTTCTTC.